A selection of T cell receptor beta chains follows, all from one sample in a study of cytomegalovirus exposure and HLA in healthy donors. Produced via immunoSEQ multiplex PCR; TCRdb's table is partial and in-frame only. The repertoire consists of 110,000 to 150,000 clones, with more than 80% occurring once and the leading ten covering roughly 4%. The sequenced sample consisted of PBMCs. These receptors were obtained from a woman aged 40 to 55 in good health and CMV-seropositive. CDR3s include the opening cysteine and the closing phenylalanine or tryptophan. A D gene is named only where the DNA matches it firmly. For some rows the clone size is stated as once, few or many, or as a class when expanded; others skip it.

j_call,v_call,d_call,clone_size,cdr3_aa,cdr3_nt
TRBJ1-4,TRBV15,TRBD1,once,CATRPTGGITNEKLFF,TGTGCCACCAGACCGACAGGGGGCATAACTAATGAAAAACTGTTTTTT
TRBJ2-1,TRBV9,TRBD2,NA,CASSPASGYNNEQFF,TGTGCCAGCAGCCCCGCTAGCGGGTATAACAATGAGCAGTTCTTC
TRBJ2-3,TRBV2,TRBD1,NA,CASDQDRATDTQYF,TGTGCCAGCGACCAGGACAGGGCCACAGATACGCAGTATTTT
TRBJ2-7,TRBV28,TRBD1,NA,CASSLFQGAEEQYF,TGTGCCAGCAGTTTATTTCAGGGGGCGGAAGAGCAGTACTTC
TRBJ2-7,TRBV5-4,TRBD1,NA,CASSPQGAGFHEQYF,TGTGCCAGCAGCCCACAGGGGGCGGGCTTCCACGAGCAGTACTTC
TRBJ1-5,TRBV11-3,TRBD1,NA,CASSLVCRGGNQPQHF,TGTGCCAGCAGCTTAGTATGCAGGGGGGGCAATCAGCCCCAGCATTTT
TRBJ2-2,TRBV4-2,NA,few,CASSQDRRLQGGELFF,TGTGCCAGCAGCCAAGATCGAAGGCTCCAGGGCGGGGAGCTGTTTTTT
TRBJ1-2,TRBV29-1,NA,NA,CSVEDQEGGYTF,TGCAGCGTTGAAGACCAGGAGGGTGGCTACACCTTC
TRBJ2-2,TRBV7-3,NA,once,CASSSTLAGELFF,TGTGCCAGCAGCTCAACACTCGCCGGGGAGCTGTTTTTT
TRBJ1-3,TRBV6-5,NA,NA,CASSYSRASSGNTIYF,TGTGCCAGCAGTTACTCCAGGGCTAGCTCTGGAAACACCATATATTTT
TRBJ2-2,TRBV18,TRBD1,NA,CASSGQQGKELFF,TGTGCCAGCTCGGGGCAACAGGGGAAGGAGCTGTTTTTT
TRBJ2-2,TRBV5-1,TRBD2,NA,CASSWGTSGRFTGELFF,TGCGCCAGCAGCTGGGGAACTAGCGGGAGATTCACCGGGGAGCTGTTTTTT
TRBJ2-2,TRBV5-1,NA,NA,CASSPADSFRSTGELFF,TGCGCCAGCAGCCCCGCTGACAGCTTTCGGAGCACCGGGGAGCTGTTTTTT
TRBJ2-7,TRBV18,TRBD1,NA,CASSPIRQGRTSYEQYF,TGTGCCAGCTCACCAATTCGACAGGGTCGGACCTCCTACGAGCAGTACTTC
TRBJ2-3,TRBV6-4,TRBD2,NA,CASSVSAGETDTQYF,TGTGCCAGCAGTGTCTCAGCGGGAGAGACAGATACGCAGTATTTT
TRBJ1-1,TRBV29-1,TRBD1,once,CSVEPGGGTEAFF,TGCAGCGTTGAGCCAGGGGGCGGCACTGAAGCTTTCTTT
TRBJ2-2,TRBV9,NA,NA,CASSARDSYAGELFF,TGTGCCAGCAGCGCCCGGGACTCGTACGCCGGGGAGCTGTTTTTT
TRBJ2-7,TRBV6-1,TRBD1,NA,CASSEHGQGSEQYF,TGTGCCAGCAGTGAACATGGACAGGGAAGCGAGCAGTACTTC
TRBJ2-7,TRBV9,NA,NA,CASSVGHRHPAYEQYF,TGTGCCAGCAGCGTAGGGCACAGACATCCCGCCTACGAGCAGTACTTC
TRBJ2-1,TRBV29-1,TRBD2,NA,CSVLTSGRNEQFF,TGCAGCGTTCTGACTAGCGGGAGGAATGAGCAGTTCTTC
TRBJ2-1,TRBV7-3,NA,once,CASSLLGVDEQFF,TGTGCCAGCAGCTTATTAGGGGTCGATGAGCAGTTCTTC
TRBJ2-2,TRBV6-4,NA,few,CASSESGTGELFF,TGTGCCAGCAGTGAAAGCGGCACCGGGGAGCTGTTTTTT
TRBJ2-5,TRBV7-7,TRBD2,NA,CASSLSGRAIETQYF,TGTGCCAGCAGCTTAAGCGGGAGGGCCATAGAGACCCAGTACTTC
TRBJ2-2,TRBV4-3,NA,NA,CASSQAGGVGRELFF,TGCGCCAGCAGCCAAGCGGGGGGCGTAGGTAGGGAGCTGTTTTTT
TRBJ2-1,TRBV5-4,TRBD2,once,CASSLRGSNEQFF,TGTGCCAGCAGCTTGCGCGGGAGTAATGAGCAGTTCTTC
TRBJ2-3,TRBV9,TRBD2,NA,CASSDTLAGFRDTQYF,TGTGCCAGCAGCGACACGCTAGCGGGGTTCAGGGATACGCAGTATTTT
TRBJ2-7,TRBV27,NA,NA,CASSLNYFYEQYF,TGTGCCAGCAGTTTAAATTATTTCTACGAGCAGTACTTC
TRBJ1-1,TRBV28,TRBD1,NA,CASSLPGQANTEAFF,TGTGCCAGCAGTTTACCGGGACAGGCGAACACTGAAGCTTTCTTT
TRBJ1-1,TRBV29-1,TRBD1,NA,CSVDRPGQVLEAFF,TGCAGCGTTGACCGCCCGGGACAGGTTCTTGAAGCTTTCTTT
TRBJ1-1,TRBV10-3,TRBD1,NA,CAISESPFRTGGKERTEAFF,TGTGCCATCAGTGAGTCCCCCTTCCGGACAGGGGGAAAAGAGCGCACTGAAGCTTTCTTT
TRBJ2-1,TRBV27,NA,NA,CASRLDTAAYNEQFF,TGTGCCAGCAGACTGGACACCGCCGCCTACAATGAGCAGTTCTTC
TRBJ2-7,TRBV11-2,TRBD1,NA,CASSLGTGGTYEQYF,TGTGCCAGCAGCTTGGGGACAGGGGGTACCTACGAGCAGTACTTC
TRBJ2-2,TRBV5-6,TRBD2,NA,CASSKAGEPTGELFF,TGTGCCAGCAGCAAAGCGGGAGAACCCACCGGGGAGCTGTTTTTT
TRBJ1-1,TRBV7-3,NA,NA,CASSLEGGNTEAFF,TGTGCCAGCAGCTTGGAAGGCGGGAACACTGAAGCTTTCTTT
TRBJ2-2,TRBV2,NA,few,CASHGGGGGGELFF,TGTGCCAGCCACGGAGGAGGCGGCGGCGGGGAGCTGTTTTTT
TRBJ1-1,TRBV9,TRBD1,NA,CASSVGAGTGSTEAFF,TGTGCCAGCAGCGTAGGGGCAGGGACAGGGTCCACTGAAGCTTTCTTT
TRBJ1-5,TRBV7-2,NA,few,CASSAYNQPQHF,TGTGCCAGCAGCGCCTACAATCAGCCCCAGCATTTT
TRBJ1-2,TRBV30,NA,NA,CAWSDQLTQANYGYTF,TGTGCCTGGAGTGACCAATTGACGCAGGCCAACTATGGCTACACCTTC
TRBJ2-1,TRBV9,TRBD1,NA,CASSVGDRDNEQFF,TGTGCCAGCAGCGTAGGGGACAGGGACAATGAGCAGTTCTTC
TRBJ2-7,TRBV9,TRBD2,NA,CASSAGPGGIEQYF,TGTGCCAGCAGCGCGGGACCGGGGGGTATCGAGCAGTACTTC
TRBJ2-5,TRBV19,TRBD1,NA,CASSILGQAPFLYF,TGTGCCAGTAGTATCCTCGGACAGGCCCCGTTTCTATACTTC
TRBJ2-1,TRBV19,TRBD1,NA,CASSISQQGGFNEQFF,TGTGCCAGTAGTATATCACAACAGGGGGGTTTCAATGAGCAGTTCTTC